This T cell receptor (beta chain) derives from a study of T-cell memory formation after mild COVID-19. General study results and limits: Within pre-infection memory, some responding clones were found, suggesting cross-reactive memory joined.

TCRdb processed the 5' RACE reads anew with MiXCR; each CDR3 protein has one entry. The repertoire holds roughly 480,000 distinct CDR3 sequences, with more than 20% as singletons. Points on this clonotype: The antigen remains undetermined.

The specimen was PBMCs or a T cell subset sorted from them (not recorded which). The receptor was isolated from an adult woman who had mild COVID-19 (a few samples of this study predate the infection). Cell type and time point are not known.

For the CDR3, the DNA is TGTGCCAGCAGCTTATGGGGATCTAGCACAGATACGCAGTATTTT. This translates into CASSLWGSSTDTQYF. The chain links TRBV11-2 to TRBJ2-3; D remains ambiguous. Trimming stripped 2 bases from V and 0 bases from J, with 9 bases between. This CDR3 spans 15 amino acids. Germline V gene data show CDR1 as SGHAT and CDR2 as FQNNGV.